Following are 2 T cell receptor beta chains from one sample sequenced in a study of blood T cell repertoires in COVID-19. Only in-frame clones appear in the TCRdb table, and some are missing; sequencing was by immunoSEQ multiplex PCR. The table shows under 150,000 clones, with 87% occurring only once. Sequencing was carried out using peripheral blood. Receptors originate from a woman aged 40 to 50 with acute or convalescent COVID-19.

The V and J genes are TRBV6-5 and TRBJ2-2; TRBD1 aligns across 8 bases. CDR3 length equals 15 residues. Unmatched junction bases numbered 2, after V lost 5 bases and J lost 0 bases. Germline V CDR1 and CDR2: MNHEY, SVGAGI. The CDR3 nucleotides read TGTGCCAGCAGTCGACAGGGGTCGAACACCGGGGAGCTGTTTTTT. Protein sequence: CASSRQGSNTGELFF.

The chain carries TRBV4-3 and TRBJ2-7; a possible D gene is TRBD1 (6 bases). The CDR3 contains 17 residues. V was clipped by 1 base and J by 5 bases, with 21 bases between them. The germline gives CDR1 LGHNA, CDR2 YSLEER. CDR3 bases: TGCGCCAGCAGCCAAGCTTTTGCTATACAGGGCTCGGACGAGCAGTACTTC. As protein: CASSQAFAIQGSDEQYF.